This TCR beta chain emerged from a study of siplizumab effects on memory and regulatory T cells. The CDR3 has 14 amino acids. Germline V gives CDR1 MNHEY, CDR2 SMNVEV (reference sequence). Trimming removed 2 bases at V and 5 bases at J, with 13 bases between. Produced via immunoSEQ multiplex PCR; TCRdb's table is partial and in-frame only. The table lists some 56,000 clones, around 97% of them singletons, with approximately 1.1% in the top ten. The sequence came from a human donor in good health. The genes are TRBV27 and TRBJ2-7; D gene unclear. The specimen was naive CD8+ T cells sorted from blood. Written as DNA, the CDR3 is TGTGCCAGCAGTTTACTACAATTCAGCGACGAGCAGTACTTC. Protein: CASSLLQFSDEQYF.